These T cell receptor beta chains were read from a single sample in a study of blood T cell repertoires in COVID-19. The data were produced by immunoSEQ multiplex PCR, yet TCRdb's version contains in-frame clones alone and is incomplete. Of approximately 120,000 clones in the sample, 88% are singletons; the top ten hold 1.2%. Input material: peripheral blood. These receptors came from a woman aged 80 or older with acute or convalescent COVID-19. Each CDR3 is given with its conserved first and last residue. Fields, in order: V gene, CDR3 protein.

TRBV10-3	CAISSPGYSGANVLTF
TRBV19	CATGTGFWSDTQYF
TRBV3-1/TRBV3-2	CASSQTTYEQYF
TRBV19	CASSIDRVHMNTEAFF
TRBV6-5	CASREVGGGQPQHF
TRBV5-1	CASSLEASRSGSGANVLTF
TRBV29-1	CSVEGQDTEAFF
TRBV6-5	CASRDDTGSYQPQHF
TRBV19	CASSMGRPLKNQPQHF
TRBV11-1	CASSHDRVGNTGELFF
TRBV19	CASSIRGEKLFF
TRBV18	CSSGSRDTQYF
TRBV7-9	CASSLRAGGLEAFF
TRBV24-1	CATSENGGLAYGYTF
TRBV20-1	CSASRRRQSNQPQHF
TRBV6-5	CASSYSPGRYTDTQYF
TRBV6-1	CASSEIQGPNSPLHF
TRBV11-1	CASSSGQGNYEQYF
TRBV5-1	CASSLRTGEPSKAFF
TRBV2	CASSPTGTREQYF
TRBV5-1	CASSSRDRGPQETQYF
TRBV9	CASSVGTWDTQYF
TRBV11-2	CASSLGTGENSPLHF
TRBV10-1	CASSEIETGGGNQPQHF
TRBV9	CASSVLGDTEAFF
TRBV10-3	CAINPGGPSEAFF
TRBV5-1	CASSLFSGGRNEQFF
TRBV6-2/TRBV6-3	CASSYGGGSGAETQYF
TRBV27	CASRMLPGEGNQPQHF
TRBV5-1	CASSLTGVYGYTF
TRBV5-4	CASSLTDSGSGELFF
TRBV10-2	CAARPGLAGGTGELFF
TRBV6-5	CASSYRTQGADEQYF
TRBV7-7	CASSPGTSRTTDTQYF
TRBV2	CASSLDSFATNEKLFF
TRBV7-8	CASKVGASYEQYF
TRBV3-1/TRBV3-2	CASSQPTGGQGALHF
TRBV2	CASSLQGTKNIQYF
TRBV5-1	CASSLTPSAEAFF
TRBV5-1	CASSSLGEETQYF
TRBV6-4	CASSDSIGSGRRDTQYF
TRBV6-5	CASSPPGKSEAFF
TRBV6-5	CASSYLSGGDEKLFF
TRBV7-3	CASSFTSSPYNEQFF
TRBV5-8	CASSLDRNTEAFF
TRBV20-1	CSAPRVRGYTF
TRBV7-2	CASSFMDTGYEQYF
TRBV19	CASSPRTGYRPEQYF
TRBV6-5	CASSYWGAESSYEQYF
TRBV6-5	CASSYYAGGAEAFF
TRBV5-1	CASSLELAGSTDTQYF
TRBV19	CASSLDSQRGTQYF
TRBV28	CASSFPASDATNEKLFF
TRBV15	CATSIERSYPNYGYTF
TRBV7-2	CASSNRDKGNEQFF
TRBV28	CASTPGGLAGKIQETQYF
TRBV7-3	CASSLSPTSPRDEQYF
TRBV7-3	CASSLTPGGDTQYF
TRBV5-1	CASSFQGKAEETQYF